Below are 3 T cell receptor beta chains sequenced from a single sample in a study of spatial heterogeneity in lung cancer. Each CDR3 protein is one row after TCRdb ran MiXCR on the 5' RACE reads. Of tens of thousands of distinct CDR3 sequences detected, over 5% appear once; the ten largest clones hold around 24%. Time point reported: blood at routine non-recurrence follow-up after resection. The sample consisted of PBMCs, taken at follow-up. The origin of the receptors is a female donor with early-stage non-small cell lung cancer.

This clonotype was seen repeatedly, ten times or more. The V gene is TRBV6-6, the J gene TRBJ1-4, with D possibly being TRBD1 (5 bases). Germline lookup yields CDR1 MNHNY and CDR2 SVGAGI (reference sequence). The CDR3 extends over 15 amino acids. The ends were cut back, 5 bases at V and 6 bases at J, with 16 bases in the middle. The CDR3: CASSSRDAADEKLFF. The CDR3 DNA follows: TGTGCCAGCAGTAGCCGGGACGCAGCGGATGAAAAACTGTTTTTT.

This clonotype was recorded a few times. The gene calls are TRBV7-2 and TRBJ1-1; D is unresolved. CDR3 length: 15 residues. Per the germline V gene, CDR1 is SGHTA and CDR2 is FQGNSA. Trimming pared 5 bases from V and 5 bases from J, leaving 18 bases between. CDR3 in amino acids: CASSPLRTPETEAFF. The CDR3 coding sequence is TGTGCCAGCAGCCCTTTAAGAACCCCTGAGACTGAAGCTTTCTTT.

Worth noting for this clonotype: A much larger clonotype is one base distant, so this may be a read error. The rearrangement uses TRBV10-3 and TRBJ2-7, with 8 bases matching TRBD1. From germline, CDR1 is ENHRY and CDR2 SYGVKD. CDR3 length equals 15 residues. CDR3 in amino acids: CVISEGDRKRDEQYF. CDR3 DNA sequence: TGTGTCATCAGTGAGGGGGACAGGAAAAGGGACGAGCAGTACTTC.